The 21 T cell receptor beta chains below come from one sample, sequenced in a study of OX40 agonist ivuxolimab in advanced cancers. The table came from immunoSEQ multiplex PCR; TCRdb's copy has only in-frame clones and leaves some out. Among roughly 61,000 clones listed, about nine tenths were seen once. The sample in question was CD4+ or CD8+ T cells sorted from blood, obtained in a trial of the OX40 agonist ivuxolimab. These receptors all stem from an adult with an advanced solid tumor such as melanoma, head and neck, liver or kidney cancer.

The chain links TRBV10-3 to TRBJ1-3, with D perhaps matching TRBD1 (5 bases). V lost 3 bases and J lost 3, with 9 bases in between. The CDR3 is 14 amino acids. Germline values: CDR1 ENHRY, CDR2 SYGVKD. CDR3 nucleotides: TGTGCCATCAGTGACAGGGTTGGTGGAAACACCATATATTTT. This encodes CAISDRVGGNTIYF.

The V call is TRBV28, the J call TRBJ2-3; D gene ambiguous. V was trimmed by 3 bases and J by 4 bases, leaving 8 bases between them. In germline, CDR1 is MDHEN, CDR2 SYDVKM. The CDR3 loop spans 13 amino acids. The CDR3 region has the DNA TGTGCCAGCAGTTTCTCGTTCGCAGATACGCAGTATTTT. Translated: CASSFSFADTQYF.

This clone has only one observation. The chain links TRBV28 to TRBJ2-7; 8 nucleotides match TRBD1. Germline values: CDR1 MDHEN, CDR2 SYDVKM. The length of the CDR3 is 15 residues. V lost 5 bases, J lost 0 bases, and 6 bases stayed unmatched. The chain's CDR3 is CASSVQGESSYEQYF. CDR3 in DNA: TGTGCCAGCAGTGTACAGGGGGAAAGCTCCTACGAGCAGTACTTC.

J is TRBJ1-5 and V is TRBV7-6; D not certain. This CDR3 comprises 13 residues. The V end lost 7 bases, the J end lost 5 bases, and 12 bases lay between the germline ends. Germline V gene data show CDR1 as SGHVS and CDR2 as FNYEAQ. Written as DNA, the CDR3 is TGTGCCAGCAATCCGCCCCGGGATCAGCCCCAGCATTTT. Translated: CASNPPRDQPQHF.

This sequence joins TRBV6-5 and TRBJ1-2; D might be TRBD1 (5 bases). Germline CDR1 MNHEY, CDR2 SVGAGI. The V and J ends lost 4 bases and 5 bases respectively, with 8 bases between them. This CDR3 is built from 12 residues. The CDR3 spells CASSWGTYGYTF. CDR3 coding DNA: TGTGCCAGCAGTTGGGGGACGTATGGCTACACCTTC.

The CDR3 is CASSLTPTGEMGGYTF. Here the CDR3 DNA reads TGTGCCAGCAGCCTTACCCCGACAGGGGAAATGGGTGGCTACACCTTC. This sequence joins TRBV28 and TRBJ1-2; 8 bases are shared with TRBD1. Trimming cost V 6 bases and J 7 bases; bases outside gene matches: 16. Germline CDR1 and CDR2: MDHEN and SYDVKM. The CDR3 length is 16 residues.

CDR3 DNA: TGTGCCAGCAGTTTAGGTTTAGCACCAGATACGCAGTATTTT. The encoded protein is CASSLGLAPDTQYF. The chain has TRBV27 and TRBJ2-3; D not resolved. Trimming took off 2 bases at V and 4 bases at J, with 10 bases between the two ends. Germline-derived CDR1 and CDR2 are MNHEY and SMNVEV (reference sequence). The length of the CDR3 is 14 residues.

The rearrangement links TRBV7-2 to TRBJ2-7, with D maybe TRBD1 (7 bases). The CDR3 spans 14 residues. Looked up from germline, CDR1 is SGHTA and CDR2 is FQGNSA. Deletions cut 2 bases from V and 3 bases from J, with 11 bases between. CDR3 nucleotides: TGTGCCAGCAGCTTACAGGGGGGCTACTACGAGCAGTACTTC. This gives the protein CASSLQGGYYEQYF.

The V gene is TRBV7-3, the J gene TRBJ2-3; 7 nucleotides align to TRBD1. Germline V lookup: CDR1 SGHTA, CDR2 FQGTGA. V trimming: 3 bases; J trimming: 1 base; junction bases outside the gene matches: 4. The CDR3 has 15 amino acids. The CDR3 nucleotides are TGTGCCAGCAGCTTTAGGACAGGAGGCACAGATACGCAGTATTTT. Amino acid sequence: CASSFRTGGTDTQYF.

The rearrangement joins TRBV5-4 to TRBJ2-3; TRBD2 is a possible D gene (6 bases). Trimming left V 0 bases short and J 1 base short, with 12 bases between. The CDR3 runs 16 residues. The V gene's germline CDR1 is SGHNT and CDR2 YYREEE (reference sequence). The CDR3 bases are TGTGCCAGCAGCTTGGTTAAGGAGCGGGGCACAGATACGCAGTATTTT. The encoded protein is CASSLVKERGTDTQYF.

V usage is TRBV28 and J usage is TRBJ2-7; possible D gene TRBD1, 6 bases. Trimming pared 1 base from V and 1 base from J, leaving 17 bases between. Germline CDR1 MDHEN, CDR2 SYDVKM. The CDR3 runs to 17 residues. The CDR3 region is CASSLSKSTGLSYEQYF. The DNA of the CDR3 is TGTGCCAGCAGTTTATCGAAATCGACAGGCCTTTCCTACGAGCAGTACTTC.

This clone appeared once. The chain employs TRBV19 and TRBJ1-3, with D possibly matching TRBD1 (5 bases). CDR1 LNHDA and CDR2 SQIVND come from the germline V gene (reference sequence). V was pared by 5 bases and J by 0 bases, with 8 bases between. There are 14 residues in the CDR3. CDR3 residues: CASSVDSSGNTIYF. In DNA, the CDR3 is TGTGCCAGTAGTGTCGACAGCTCTGGAAACACCATATATTTT.

The chain links TRBV29-1 to TRBJ2-3, with 7 bases lining up with TRBD2. Trimming at V came to 3 bases and at J to 0 bases, leaving 3 bases not matched to a gene. CDR1 is SQVTM, CDR2 ANQGSEA, per germline. This CDR3 is built from 14 residues. CDR3 residues: CSVDLRGSTDTQYF. In nucleotides, the CDR3 is TGCAGCGTTGACCTGCGGGGGAGCACAGATACGCAGTATTTT.

The J gene is TRBJ2-6, the V gene TRBV18; D ambiguous. Germline loops: CDR1 KGHSH, CDR2 LQKENI. This CDR3 region has 16 residues. Trimming pared 1 base from V and 0 bases from J, leaving 7 bases between. Here the CDR3 reads CASSPLPPSGANVLTF. CDR3 nucleotides: TGTGCCAGCTCACCACTCCCACCCTCTGGGGCCAACGTCCTGACTTTC.

The chain is built from TRBV5-6 and TRBJ1-2, with 8 bases lining up with TRBD1. The length of the CDR3 is 13 residues. Germline V gene lookup returns CDR1 SGHDT and CDR2 YYEEEE. V lost 4 bases and J lost 5; bases outside the gene matches: 4. The CDR3 coding sequence is TGTGCCAGCAGCCTACAGGGGGGATATGGCTACACCTTC. Translation: CASSLQGGYGYTF. Full variable domain (missing parts from reference TRBV5-6 and TRBJ1-2): DAGVTQSPTHLIKTRGQQVTLRCSPKSGHDTVSWYQQALGQGPQFIFQYYEEEERQRGNFPDRFSGHQFPNYSSELNVNALLLGDSALYLCASSLQGGYGYTFGSGTRLTVV.

The rearrangement links TRBV19 to TRBJ2-1; D gene uncertain. Germline CDR1 is LNHDA and CDR2 is SQIVND (reference sequence). V lost 3 bases to trimming and J lost 0 bases, with 9 bases between them. The CDR3 extends over 15 amino acids. The CDR3 bases are TGTGCCAGTAGTATCAGGACCTCCTCCTACAATGAGCAGTTCTTC. This codes for CASSIRTSSYNEQFF.

This rearrangement joins TRBV20-1 to TRBJ1-1, with no clear D. Germline V gives CDR1 DFQATT, CDR2 SNEGSKA (reference sequence). CDR3 length: 11 residues. V was cut by 5 bases and J by 6 bases, with 10 bases left in between. DNA for the CDR3: TGCAGTGCTTACCGGGAGGCTGAAGCTTTCTTT. This codes for CSAYREAEAFF.

This rearrangement joins TRBV5-1 to TRBJ2-3, with TRBD1 matching 8 bases. Trimming removed 4 bases from V and 6 bases from J; junction bases left unmatched: 13. The CDR3 sequence is 16 residues long. Germline lookup yields CDR1 SGHRS and CDR2 YFSETQ. The CDR3 spells CASSTGQGSDTDTQYF. In DNA form, the CDR3 reads TGCGCCAGCAGCACCGGACAGGGCAGCGATACGGATACGCAGTATTTT.

The V call is TRBV28, the J call TRBJ2-7, with D possibly being TRBD1 (6 bases). V shed 5 bases and J shed 4 bases, with 15 bases lying between them. The CDR3 has 14 residues. In germline, CDR1 is MDHEN, CDR2 SYDVKM. For the CDR3, the DNA is TGTGCCAGCAGTACCACAAGGACAGTTTACGAGCAGTACTTC. Protein product: CASSTTRTVYEQYF.

The chain combines TRBV14 with TRBJ2-2, with 7 bases aligning to TRBD1. The CDR3 runs 14 residues. Trimming cost V 2 bases and J 4 bases; bases outside gene matches: 1. Germline V gives CDR1 SGHDN, CDR2 FVKESK. The CDR3 nucleotides are TGTGCCAGCAGCCAACCAGGGGGCACCGGGGAGCTGTTTTTT. It codes for CASSQPGGTGELFF.

The chain recombines TRBV18 with TRBJ2-1; 13 bases line up with TRBD2. V lost 5 bases and J lost 5; bases outside the gene matches: 9. The CDR3 loop spans 17 amino acids. CDR1 and CDR2 from the germline V gene are KGHSH and LQKENI. CDR3 DNA: TGTGCCAGCTCAAGGGCGAGGACTAGCGGGGGTCACAATGAGCAGTTCTTC. Amino acid sequence: CASSRARTSGGHNEQFF.